This TCR beta chain is from a study of blood T cell repertoires in COVID-19. Assay used: immunoSEQ multiplex PCR; TCRdb lists only in-frame clones, some missing. In the table there are about 370,000 clones, 75% to 90% of which are singletons. Deletions cut 9 bases from V and 2 bases from J, with 13 bases between. The germline CDR1 and CDR2 sequences are SNHLY and FYNNEI. The CDR3 covers 13 residues. Sequences were obtained from PBMCs or T cells enriched from blood (not recorded which). This sequence originates from a man younger than 30 who had recovered from COVID-19. This rearrangement joins TRBV2 to TRBJ1-1; a possible D gene is TRBD1 (5 bases). The CDR3 sequence: CASLYQGNTEAFF. Written as DNA, the CDR3 is TGTGCCAGTCTCTATCAGGGTAACACTGAAGCTTTCTTT.